This paragraph covers one TCR beta chain sequence. No antigen is known for it. This CDR3 is 14 amino acids long. CDR1 SGHRS and CDR2 YFSETQ come from the germline V gene. For each CDR3 protein, TCRdb gives one entry from its re-call of the 5' RACE reads, without DNA. Recorded for this sample: over 150,000 distinct CDR3 sequences. These data belong to a study of T cells expressing NK-cell markers. Findings and limits, study-wide: Evidence did not settle whether expanded NKG2C+ T cell clones targeted HCMV.

This chain joins TRBV5-1 and TRBJ2-1; TCRdb outputs TRBD2, but without DNA this stays unchecked. The sequencing sample was made of blood T cells: a sorted CD56 or NKG2C T cell subset, CD4+ or CD8+ T cells, or bulk PBMC T cells (not recorded which). The source of this sequence is a man aged 18-69 years in good health. CDR3 in amino acids: CASSEGTSVYEQFF.